This entry concerns a single T cell receptor (beta chain). CDR1 and CDR2 from the germline V gene are LNHDA and SQIVND (reference sequence). The CDR3 has 13 amino acids. V lost 3 bases to trimming and J lost 3 bases, with 8 bases between them. Assay: immunoSEQ multiplex PCR; the TCRdb copy retains only in-frame clones and omits some. The sample lists more than 6,500 clones, 65% to 85% occurring once. The sample's treatment: preoperative locoregional IRX-2 cytokine immunotherapy. Patients received preoperative, locoregional IRX-2 cytokine immunotherapy in a phase Ib study. This sample was taken from a study of preoperative IRX-2 immunotherapy in early breast cancer.

The TCR sequence derives from a human donor with breast cancer. The V gene is TRBV19, the J gene TRBJ1-2; D call uncertain. This specimen consisted of tumor tissue, obtained after IRX-2 immunotherapy. The DNA of the CDR3 is TGTGCCAGTAGTATTAACACCTACTATGGCTACACCTTC. As protein: CASSINTYYGYTF.